The 17 T cell receptor beta chains reported below all come from one sample, sequenced in a study of cytomegalovirus exposure and HLA in healthy donors. In the PCR, 60 Vbeta and 13 Jbeta primers were used. The table came from immunoSEQ multiplex PCR; TCRdb's copy has only in-frame clones and leaves some out. Of approximately 30,000 clones in the sample, about two thirds were seen once. The material sequenced was PBMCs. The receptor set was obtained from a man in his forties in good health and CMV-seropositive.

The chain carries TRBV9 and TRBJ1-6; TRBD1 agrees at 7 bases. After removal of 3 bases from V and 5 bases from J, the junction contained 2 bases not matched to a gene. The length of the CDR3 is 14 residues. Germline assignment: CDR1 SGDLS and CDR2 YYNGEE. The CDR3: CASSGQGNNSPLHF. In nucleotides, the CDR3 is TGTGCCAGCAGCGGACAGGGAAATAATTCACCCCTCCACTTT.

CDR3 nucleotides: TGTGCCAGCAGCTTAATTCCGGAACTATATGGCTACACCTTC. This gives the protein CASSLIPELYGYTF. The chain joins TRBV7-2 to TRBJ1-2; no reliable D call. Trimming removed 2 bases from V and 5 bases from J, with 12 bases in between. This CDR3 has 14 amino acids. CDR1 is SGHTA and CDR2 is FQGNSA in the germline V gene.

This sequence joins TRBV4-1 and TRBJ2-5, with D perhaps matching TRBD2 (6 bases). The CDR3 is 14 amino acids. The V and J ends lost 2 bases and 5 bases respectively, with 12 bases between them. The germline gives CDR1 MGHRA, CDR2 YSYEKL. Here the CDR3 reads CASSQMEGVETQYF. DNA for the CDR3: TGCGCCAGCAGCCAAATGGAGGGAGTGGAGACCCAGTACTTC.

A few counts support this clone. The CDR3 sequence: CASSLTGRTEAFF. The CDR3 DNA follows: TGCGCCAGCAGCCTGACAGGGAGGACTGAAGCTTTCTTT. This rearrangement joins TRBV5-1 to TRBJ1-1; 7 bases fit TRBD1. The CDR3 sequence is 13 residues long. Germline trimming cut 4 bases from V and 5 bases from J; bases unmatched to any gene: 5. Germline V gene sequence: CDR1 SGHRS, CDR2 YFSETQ.

The V gene is TRBV4-1, the J gene TRBJ2-7; 7 nucleotides agree with TRBD2. CDR3 length: 18 residues. CDR1 MGHRA and CDR2 YSYEKL come from the germline V gene. V lost 1 base and J lost 1; bases outside the gene matches: 13. CDR3 protein: CASSQARSGASLSYEQYF. CDR3 nucleotides: TGCGCCAGCAGCCAAGCCCGAAGCGGGGCCTCCCTATCCTACGAGCAGTACTTC.

The chain links TRBV15 to TRBJ1-6; no firm D call. V gave up 1 base and J gave up 4 bases, with 11 bases separating them. The CDR3 length is 16 residues. Germline values: CDR1 LNHNV, CDR2 YYDKDF (reference sequence). DNA of the CDR3: TGTGCCACCAGCAGAGGTGGGGAGAGTTATAATTCACCCCTCCACTTT. This gives the protein CATSRGGESYNSPLHF.

This clone was counted only a few times. The chain combines TRBV10-3 with TRBJ1-1; D remains ambiguous. The CDR3 consists of 16 residues. CDR1 and CDR2 from the germline V gene are ENHRY and SYGVKD. Between the trimmed V and J ends, which lost 6 bases and 0 bases, there was a span of 17 bases. The CDR3 is CAIRRVSAVMNTEAFF. CDR3 sequence (DNA): TGTGCCATCAGGAGGGTGTCAGCGGTCATGAACACTGAAGCTTTCTTT.

V usage is TRBV11-2 and J usage is TRBJ2-2; 7 positions match TRBD2. V lost 5 bases, J lost 1 base, and 4 bases stayed unmatched. CDR3 length: 15 amino acids. Germline CDR1 reads SGHAT; CDR2 reads FQNNGV. Written as DNA, the CDR3 is TGTGCCAGCAGCGTGACTAGCCTGAACACCGGGGAGCTGTTTTTT. Protein sequence: CASSVTSLNTGELFF. The complete variable domain, with remaining parts taken from reference TRBV11-2 and TRBJ2-2, reads EAGVAQSPRYKIIEKRQSVAFWCNPISGHATLYWYQQILGQGPKLLIQFQNNGVVDDSQLPKDRFSAERLKGVDSTLKIQPAKLEDSAVYLCASSVTSLNTGELFFGEGSRLTVL.

The sample holds one count of this clone. The chain couples TRBV2 to TRBJ2-1; no clear D. Trimming cost V 8 bases and J 10 bases, with 12 bases left between them. There are 11 residues in the CDR3. CDR1 and CDR2 (germline): SNHLY, FYNNEI. This CDR3 is CASSYPAEQFF. Here the CDR3 DNA reads TGTGCCAGCTCTTACCCTGCGGAGCAGTTCTTC.

The rearrangement uses TRBV9 and TRBJ1-5, with unresolved D. Trimming shortened V by 0 bases and J by 7 bases, and 14 bases separated the two germline ends. The CDR3 contains 15 residues. Germline values: CDR1 SGDLS, CDR2 YYNGEE. The CDR3 DNA follows: TGTGCCAGCAGCGTAGACCCTGTAGGGAGGCAGCCCCAGCATTTT. This sequence encodes CASSVDPVGRQPQHF.

This chain uses TRBV7-9 with TRBJ1-1, with D unresolved. CDR1 and CDR2 (germline): SEHNR, FQNEAQ (reference sequence). V was pared by 3 bases and J by 6 bases, with 11 bases between. The CDR3 covers 13 residues. In DNA form, the CDR3 reads TGTGCCAGCAGCTTGGCCCCGGAGGCTGAAGCTTTCTTT. This sequence encodes CASSLAPEAEAFF.

Details on this clone: At the DNA level, this CDR3 is encoded by other sequences in the same sample as well. The chain joins TRBV7-9 to TRBJ1-2; the D is unclear. V was clipped by 5 bases and J by 6 bases, with 13 bases between them. CDR1 and CDR2 from the germline V gene are SEHNR and FQNEAQ (reference sequence). This CDR3 comprises 13 residues. The CDR3 loop reads CASSGPRSDGYTF. DNA for the CDR3: TGTGCCAGCAGCGGCCCCAGGTCGGATGGCTACACCTTC.

The chain employs TRBV7-9 and TRBJ2-1; 9 nucleotides align to TRBD2. V was pared by 1 base and J by 7 bases, with 11 bases of the junction left unmatched. In germline, CDR1 is SEHNR, CDR2 FQNEAQ (reference sequence). The CDR3 runs 17 residues. The CDR3 region has the DNA TGTGCCAGCAGCTTAGAACGTTATGGCGGGGGGGAGAATGAGCAGTTCTTC. Its protein product is CASSLERYGGGENEQFF.

The V gene is TRBV27, the J gene TRBJ1-1; a weak D match, TRBD1 (5 bases). This CDR3 comprises 12 residues. Trimming left V 5 bases short and J 5 bases short, with 9 bases between. The germline CDR1 and CDR2 sequences are MNHEY and SMNVEV (reference sequence). The CDR3: CASSPRGTEAFF. CDR3 in DNA: TGTGCCAGCAGTCCTAGGGGTACTGAAGCTTTCTTT.

In its sample, this clone was seen a few times. The V call is TRBV5-4, the J call TRBJ2-2, with TRBD2 as a possible D gene (6 bases). The CDR3 contains 14 residues. Per germline, CDR1 SGHNT and CDR2 YYREEE (reference sequence). With 4 bases removed from V and 2 bases from J, the gap between germline ends came to 9 bases. In nucleotides, the CDR3 is TGTGCCAGCAGCGGGAGGTACAACACCGGGGAGCTGTTTTTT. Its protein is CASSGRYNTGELFF.

This clone occurred a few times. The V gene is TRBV15, the J gene TRBJ2-3, with TRBD2 matching 10 bases. Germline CDR1 is LNHNV and CDR2 is YYDKDF (reference sequence). The trim removed 0 bases at V and 6 bases at J, leaving 9 bases unmatched. The CDR3 length is 17 residues. The CDR3 here is CATSRDGAGGPGDTQYF. The CDR3 DNA sequence: TGTGCCACCAGCAGAGATGGAGCGGGGGGGCCGGGTGATACGCAGTATTTT.

The CDR3 nucleotides read TGTGCCAGCATCTCGAATGAGCAGTTCTTC. Amino acid sequence: CASISNEQFF. V gene TRBV6-1 combines with J gene TRBJ2-1; D gene uncertain. Germline V gene data show CDR1 as MNHNS and CDR2 as SASEGT. V was clipped by 7 bases and J by 7 bases, with 5 bases between them. The CDR3 totals 10 residues.